The T cell receptor beta chain described here comes from a study of blood T cell repertoires in COVID-19 (dated by TCRdb to between 2020 and 2021). Notes on the research overall: Collaborator samples came from the United States, Italy and Spain and covered acute and convalescent phases of COVID-19. The prospective study material was composed of cDNA or gDNA derived from T cells, B-cell-depleted T cells, or PBMCs. The dataset comprised deeply sampled blood TCRbeta repertoires from subjects exposed to, actively infected with, or recovered from COVID-19. The repertoires were released in a freely available public database meant as a resource for research on the immune response to SARS-CoV-2. The samples were drawn from two sources: the first 160 participants of the ongoing ImmuneRACE study, and 1,000 to 1,500 subjects contributed by 6 global collaborators. A de-identified subject ID, COVID-19 status, age in years and sex were almost always included in the sample metadata. Where available, HLA class I and class II types were taken from metadata supplied by the sample provider and were not determined by assay-based typing. Paper-wide results and their limitations: The amount of clinical and demographic metadata varied by source and participant and was provided uncurated.

Comment on this clone: Its specific antigen is unknown. No base qualities exist here, and no much larger clone lies one base off it.

TCRbeta CDR3 regions were amplified from genomic DNA by means of the immunoSEQ Assay, a bias-controlled multiplex PCR. The original pipeline was this. The number of nucleated cells in each sample was estimated by amplification of reference gene primers within the assay. Sequence reads were collapsed and filtered to measure the absolute abundance of every unique TCRbeta CDR3 rearrangement. For each sample, productive Simpson clonality was calculated as the square root of Simpson's diversity index across productive rearrangements. What TCRdb holds here is the immuneACCESS table cut down to in-frame rearrangements. Part of the clones is not present; checked against another copy, under half of the missing clones reflect an unresolved V gene, and the others are unexplained. For V, J and clone size, that table is used; D and trimming come from the DNA. The sample table holds approximately 230,000 clones, of which nearly 90% were seen once. Approximately 3.3% of the sample is held by the ten biggest clonotypes.

Reading from cysteine to phenylalanine, the CDR3 counts 15 amino acids. Only the CDR3 region is kept as DNA, spanning 45 bases read in frame from base 1. A distance of 10 bases separates the germline ends of V and J, which lose 7 bases and 0 bases respectively. The CDR1 and CDR2 encoded by the germline V gene (reference sequence) are LNHDA and SQIVND. Each collaborating institution followed its own protocols to collect whole blood in K2EDTA tubes. For TCRbeta analysis, collaborators shipped samples in one of three forms: frozen whole blood, isolated PBMCs, or DNA extracted from either of those sample types.

The receptor was derived from a man younger than 30 with active or convalescent COVID-19. The sequence joins TRBV19 to TRBJ1-6; the D gene lacks a confident call. Sequencing input: peripheral blood. The DNA reads as follows: TGTGCCAGTAAGGCAGCGAGCTCCTATAATTCACCCCTCCACTTT. The encoded protein is CASKAASSYNSPLHF.